These 32 T cell receptor beta chains were all obtained from the same sample, sequenced in a study of blood T cell repertoires in COVID-19. Measured with immunoSEQ multiplex PCR; TCRdb has only the in-frame clones, and not every one. The table has 100,000 to 150,000 clones, over 75% seen once. The sequenced sample consisted of peripheral blood. The receptors come from a man older than 75 with active or convalescent COVID-19.

Here the CDR3 DNA reads TGTGCCTGGAGTGTCATCCGAGGGACCATATATTTT. It yields the protein CAWSVIRGTIYF. The V call is TRBV30, the J call TRBJ1-3, with D unresolved. Germline V lookup: CDR1 GTSNPN, CDR2 SVGIG (reference sequence). The CDR3 contains 12 residues. Deletions cut 0 bases from V and 10 bases from J, with 10 bases between.

The genes are TRBV27 and TRBJ1-5, with D unresolved. The germline V gene has CDR1 MNHEY and CDR2 SMNVEV (reference sequence). This CDR3 is built from 14 residues. V shed 5 bases and J shed 5 bases, with 13 bases lying between them. The CDR3 region is CASSMPGFDQPQHF. The CDR3 DNA reads TGTGCCAGCAGTATGCCGGGGTTCGATCAGCCCCAGCATTTT.

The chain recombines TRBV10-3 with TRBJ1-1; weak D call: TRBD1 (6 bases). With 0 bases removed from V and 6 bases from J, the gap between germline ends came to 20 bases. Looked up from germline, CDR1 is ENHRY and CDR2 is SYGVKD. The CDR3 totals 17 residues. The CDR3 region has the DNA TGTGCCATCAGTGAGTCCGGGGGGCGAAGTAACTCTGCTGAAGCTTTCTTT. This encodes CAISESGGRSNSAEAFF.

The chain joins TRBV2 to TRBJ2-2, with D possibly being TRBD1 (6 bases). The CDR3 runs 12 residues. Trimming removed 10 bases at V and 1 base at J, with 7 bases between. CDR1 is SNHLY, CDR2 FYNNEI, per germline. CDR3 nucleotides: TGTGCCACGGACAGGAACACCGGGGAGCTGTTTTTT. This gives the protein CATDRNTGELFF. Full variable domain (remainder filled in from reference TRBV2 and TRBJ2-2): EPEVTQTPSHQVTQMGQEVILRCVPISNHLYFYWYRQILGQKVEFLVSFYNNEISEKSEIFDDQFSVERPDGSNFTLKIRSTKLEDSAMYFCATDRNTGELFFGEGSRLTVL.

The CDR3 DNA sequence: TGTGCCAGCAGTTTCGGGTCAAAGGTATATCAGCCCCAGCATTTT. This encodes CASSFGSKVYQPQHF. The chain recombines TRBV28 with TRBJ1-5; D unclear. The V gene lost 3 bases and the J gene lost 5 bases, with 14 bases spanning the gap. Germline-derived CDR1 and CDR2 are MDHEN and SYDVKM. This CDR3 contains 15 residues.

CDR3 sequence: CAVSGGWEQYF. In DNA, the CDR3 is TGTGCAGTTAGCGGGGGGTGGGAGCAGTACTTC. The chain employs TRBV28 and TRBJ2-7; 10 nucleotides match TRBD2. CDR1 is MDHEN and CDR2 is SYDVKM in the germline V gene. This CDR3 has 11 amino acids.

This chain connects TRBV9 to TRBJ2-6, with a possible D match to TRBD1 (5 bases). CDR1 is SGDLS, CDR2 YYNGEE, per germline. V was trimmed by 0 bases and J by 0 bases, leaving 13 bases between them. The CDR3 contains 18 residues. Here the CDR3 reads CASSVGQRPLSGANVLTF. The CDR3 DNA reads as TGTGCCAGCAGCGTAGGACAGAGGCCCCTCTCTGGGGCCAACGTCCTGACTTTC.

The rearrangement uses TRBV6-5 and TRBJ1-5; no clear D. This CDR3 is built from 12 residues. The germline gives CDR1 MNHEY, CDR2 SVGAGI. Trimming took 6 bases from V and 2 from J, leaving 5 bases between them. CDR3 DNA sequence: TGTGCCAGCAGCAGGCGCAATCAGCCCCAGCATTTT. This codes for CASSRRNQPQHF.

The gene calls are TRBV18 and TRBJ2-1, with a tentative D call TRBD2 (6 bases). V was pared by 0 bases and J by 5 bases, with 11 bases between. The CDR3 extends over 15 amino acids. Looked up from germline, CDR1 is KGHSH and CDR2 is LQKENI. The CDR3: CASSPPTGVNNEQFF. As DNA, the CDR3 is TGTGCCAGCTCACCACCTACGGGAGTGAACAATGAGCAGTTCTTC.

The chain couples TRBV19 to TRBJ2-2; 8 bases are a match to TRBD1. The V and J ends lost 6 bases and 5 bases, in that order; junction bases with no gene match: 5. The CDR3 spans 14 residues. In germline, CDR1 is LNHDA, CDR2 SQIVND (reference sequence). As DNA, the CDR3 is TGTGCCAGTAGGTCAGGGGGCCGAACCGGGGAGCTGTTTTTT. Its translation is CASRSGGRTGELFF. Supplemented by reference TRBV19 and TRBJ2-2, the full variable domain reads DGGITQSPKYLFRKEGQNVTLSCEQNLNHDAMYWYRQDPGQGLRLIYYSQIVNDFQKGDIAEGYSVSREKKESFPLTVTSAQKNPTAFYLCASRSGGRTGELFFGEGSRLTVL.

This chain connects TRBV4-2 to TRBJ2-7; D ambiguous. CDR3 length: 15 amino acids. Germline V CDR1 and CDR2: LGHNA, YNFKEQ. V dropped 0 bases and J dropped 2 bases, with 11 bases sitting between them. The DNA for the CDR3 is TGTGCCAGCAGCCAAGATTTCGCGGCGACCTACGAGCAGTACTTC. Its translation is CASSQDFAATYEQYF.

J is TRBJ2-1 and V is TRBV9; 9 bases align to TRBD2. Trimming at V came to 0 bases and at J to 6 bases, leaving 4 bases not matched to a gene. The CDR3 totals 15 residues. Germline V gives CDR1 SGDLS, CDR2 YYNGEE. CDR3 in DNA: TGTGCCAGCAGCGTAGGCGGGGGGGCGCGCAATGAGCAGTTCTTC. Amino acids: CASSVGGGARNEQFF.

The chain has TRBV24-1 and TRBJ1-5; no definite D call. CDR3 size: 16 residues. Trimming shortened V by 3 bases and J by 0 bases, and 11 bases separated the two germline ends. Germline CDR1 is KGHDR and CDR2 is SFDVKD. This CDR3 reads CATSDQRALSNQPQHF. CDR3 bases: TGTGCCACCAGTGATCAGCGGGCCCTTAGCAATCAGCCCCAGCATTTT.

CDR3 amino acids: CASSIQLAGGYNEQFF. The DNA for the CDR3 is TGTGCCAGTAGTATTCAGCTAGCGGGCGGTTACAATGAGCAGTTCTTC. The V call is TRBV19, the J call TRBJ2-1; 8 bases agree with TRBD2. The CDR3 length is 16 residues. Germline V gene sequence: CDR1 LNHDA, CDR2 SQIVND (reference sequence). J was trimmed by 4 bases and V by 3 bases; bases with no gene match: 8. Supplemented by reference TRBV19 and TRBJ2-1, the full variable domain reads DGGITQSPKYLFRKEGQNVTLSCEQNLNHDAMYWYRQDPGQGLRLIYYSQIVNDFQKGDIAEGYSVSREKKESFPLTVTSAQKNPTAFYLCASSIQLAGGYNEQFFGPGTRLTVL.

The V and J genes are TRBV6-5 and TRBJ2-5; D call uncertain. There are 14 residues in the CDR3. CDR1 and CDR2 (germline): MNHEY, SVGAGI. Trimming shortened V by 4 bases and J by 2 bases, and 11 bases separated the two germline ends. The CDR3 DNA reads TGTGCCAGCAGTTTAGGAATAGCTCAAGAGACCCAGTACTTC. Translation: CASSLGIAQETQYF.

The CDR3 region is CASSSGWLGTEAFF. In nucleotides, the CDR3 is TGTGCCAGCAGCTCAGGGTGGTTGGGCACTGAAGCTTTCTTT. The chain recombines TRBV3-1 (or the pseudogene TRBV3-2) with TRBJ1-1; D is possibly TRBD1 (5 bases). Germline assignment: CDR1 LGHDT and CDR2 YNNKEL (reference sequence). CDR3 size: 14 residues. V was cut by 5 bases and J by 4 bases, with 14 bases left in between.

The chain employs TRBV7-8 and TRBJ2-7, with D possibly TRBD2 on 6 matching bases. This CDR3 is 15 amino acids long. Looked up from germline, CDR1 is SGHVS and CDR2 is FQNEAQ. Trimming removed 6 bases at V and 0 bases at J, with 15 bases between. In DNA, the CDR3 is TGTGCCAGCAGGGGGCGGGAAAAACTCTCCTACGAGCAGTACTTC. Translation gives CASRGREKLSYEQYF.

V and J are TRBV7-2 and TRBJ1-3; TRBD1 is a possible D gene (6 bases). V lost 5 bases and J 2 bases, leaving 19 bases between the germline ends. Germline V gives CDR1 SGHTA, CDR2 FQGNSA. The CDR3 has 17 amino acids. The CDR3 nucleotides are TGTGCCAGCAGCCCGGCCCCAGACAGGAGCACTGGAAACACCATATATTTT. Translated: CASSPAPDRSTGNTIYF.

The J gene is TRBJ2-5, the V gene TRBV5-4; a possible D gene is TRBD1 (7 bases). CDR3 length equals 15 residues. Trimming removed 2 bases at V and 4 bases at J, with 15 bases between. The germline V gene has CDR1 SGHNT and CDR2 YYREEE (reference sequence). The chain's CDR3 is CASSLQGRGVETQYF. The CDR3 DNA sequence: TGTGCCAGCAGCTTACAGGGGCGGGGTGTAGAGACCCAGTACTTC.

V usage is TRBV27 and J usage is TRBJ1-1; a possible D gene is TRBD1 (6 bases). The CDR3 extends over 13 amino acids. V was clipped by 8 bases and J by 2 bases, with 12 bases between them. CDR1 is MNHEY, CDR2 SMNVEV, per germline (reference sequence). The chain's CDR3 is CASGGQINTEAFF. In DNA form, the CDR3 reads TGTGCCAGCGGAGGACAGATTAACACTGAAGCTTTCTTT.

This clone occurred once. The chain has TRBV10-3 and TRBJ2-2; 8 positions agree with TRBD1. V gave up 4 bases and J gave up 1 base; unmatched junction bases: 2. CDR1 is ENHRY and CDR2 is SYGVKD in the germline V gene. The CDR3 runs 15 residues. CDR3 region: CAISVGTGNTGELFF. The CDR3 nucleotides are TGTGCCATCAGTGTCGGGACAGGGAACACCGGGGAGCTGTTTTTT.

This rearrangement joins TRBV12-3 or TRBV12-4 to TRBJ1-2; TRBD1 might be the D (5 bases). V lost 5 bases to trimming and J lost 7 bases, with 11 bases between them. CDR3 length: 12 residues. This CDR3 is CASSGAVGGYTF. The CDR3 coding sequence is TGTGCCAGCAGTGGGGCAGTAGGTGGCTACACCTTC.

This clone has a count of ten or more. The chain joins TRBV11-1 to TRBJ2-7; possible D gene TRBD1, 6 bases. Germline lookup yields CDR1 SGHAT and CDR2 FQDESV (reference sequence). The CDR3 spans 14 residues. Deletions cut 4 bases from V and 0 bases from J, with 10 bases between. The CDR3 protein is CASSWDTSSYEQYF. The CDR3 DNA follows: TGTGCCAGCAGCTGGGACACGAGCTCCTACGAGCAGTACTTC. The full variable domain, with the rest looked up from reference TRBV11-1 and TRBJ2-7, is EAEVAQSPRYKITEKSQAVAFWCDPISGHATLYWYRQILGQGPELLVQFQDESVVDDSQLPKDRFSAERLKGVDSTLKIQPAELGDSAMYLCASSWDTSSYEQYFGPGTRLTVT.

V gene TRBV27 combines with J gene TRBJ1-5; a possible D gene is TRBD1 (5 bases). The germline V gene has CDR1 MNHEY and CDR2 SMNVEV (reference sequence). The V end lost 4 bases, the J end lost 4 bases, and 11 bases lay between the germline ends. CDR3 size: 14 residues. The CDR3 here is CASSSPGRNQPQHF. The CDR3 bases are TGTGCCAGCAGTTCCCCAGGGAGGAATCAGCCCCAGCATTTT.

CDR3 region: CASSEIGGLQFF. Written as DNA, the CDR3 is TGTGCCAGCAGTGAAATTGGGGGCTTGCAGTTCTTC. This chain connects TRBV6-1 to TRBJ2-1, with D perhaps matching TRBD1 (6 bases). CDR3 size: 12 residues. Germline CDR1 reads MNHNS; CDR2 reads SASEGT. V dropped 2 bases and J dropped 12 bases, with 11 bases sitting between them.

The chain recombines TRBV5-1 with TRBJ1-4; 7 nucleotides align to TRBD1. CDR3 length: 21 residues. The V segment lost 3 bases and the J segment 0 bases; nucleotides outside the gene matches: 20. Germline CDR1 reads SGHRS; CDR2 reads YFSETQ. In DNA, the CDR3 is TGCGCCAGCAGCTCCCTCCCAACACAGGGGCGACAACCCTCAACTAATGAAAAACTGTTTTTT. This codes for CASSSLPTQGRQPSTNEKLFF.

The genes are TRBV11-2 and TRBJ2-5, with D tentatively TRBD2 (6 bases). Germline-derived CDR1 and CDR2 are SGHAT and FQNNGV. The CDR3 has 13 amino acids. The germline V and J ends were trimmed by 5 bases and 3 bases, with 10 bases remaining between them. The CDR3 protein is CASSRDSEETQYF. The CDR3, as DNA: TGTGCCAGCAGCCGGGACTCCGAAGAGACCCAGTACTTC.

V and J are TRBV7-9 and TRBJ1-3; 7 bases are a match to TRBD1. Germline trimming cut 5 bases from V and 8 bases from J; bases unmatched to any gene: 12. This CDR3 has 15 residues. The germline V gene encodes CDR1 SEHNR and CDR2 FQNEAQ (reference sequence). The CDR3, as DNA: TGTGCCAGCAGCCCAAGCCGGGACAGTCGAGACACCATATATTTT. It yields the protein CASSPSRDSRDTIYF.

This clone was detected only once. V and J are TRBV4-1 and TRBJ2-5; 7 bases map to TRBD2. Trimming cost V 0 bases and J 3 bases; bases outside gene matches: 19. Germline CDR1 and CDR2: MGHRA and YSYEKL. This CDR3 contains 20 residues. The CDR3 region has the DNA TGCGCCAGCAGCCAAGATCGGGAACAAATGTTGGCGGGGGTAAAAGAGACCCAGTACTTC. It is translated as CASSQDREQMLAGVKETQYF.

This chain links TRBV30 with TRBJ1-2, with 8 nucleotides matching TRBD1. The CDR3 contains 14 residues. Germline V gives CDR1 GTSNPN, CDR2 SVGIG (reference sequence). V trimming: 0 bases; J trimming: 1 base; junction bases outside the gene matches: 1. DNA for the CDR3: TGTGCCTGGAGTGTACAGGGGGGTAACTATGGCTACACCTTC. Amino acid sequence: CAWSVQGGNYGYTF.

The chain employs TRBV28 and TRBJ1-1; D remains unclear. The CDR3 is 14 residues long. V was clipped by 6 bases and J by 4 bases, with 15 bases between them. CDR1 is MDHEN, CDR2 SYDVKM, per germline. In DNA, the CDR3 is TGTGCCAGCAGAACGCCTAGTAAAGGCACTGAAGCTTTCTTT. It yields the protein CASRTPSKGTEAFF.

The genes are TRBV7-9 and TRBJ1-5; D remains ambiguous. Germline values: CDR1 SEHNR, CDR2 FQNEAQ (reference sequence). The CDR3 has 12 residues. Trimming took off 6 bases at V and 8 bases at J, with 11 bases between the two ends. In nucleotides, the CDR3 is TGTGCCAGCAGTTCTGGCCGGGAGCCCCAGCATTTT. Translation gives CASSSGREPQHF.